These T cell receptor beta chains were read from a single sample in a study of response to subunit inactivated influenza vaccine. TCRdb reprocessed the RT-PCR reads via MiXCR and lists one record per CDR3 protein. The sample holds about 180,000 distinct CDR3 sequences, around 10% seen once. The source was CD8+ T cells sorted from PBMCs, collected around 25 months after vaccination. The receptors were gathered from a man between 50 and 75 years old who received an inactivated influenza vaccine. Both conserved end residues are part of each CDR3. D genes are given only for firm matches. A row's size may be missing; if present it is once, few, many or a size class.

size: NA; length: 19; D: TRBD2; J: TRBJ2-5; V: TRBV3-1; CDR3: CASSSQVPIAGATRETQYF; DNA: TGTGCCAGCAGCTCCCAGGTCCCTATAGCGGGAGCTACGAGGGAGACCCAGTACTTC
size: few; length: 15; D: NA; J: TRBJ1-1; V: TRBV5-4; CDR3: CASSLADQGNTEAFF; DNA: TGTGCCAGCAGCTTGGCCGATCAGGGGAACACTGAAGCTTTCTTT
size: NA; length: 14; D: NA; J: TRBJ2-7; V: TRBV7-9; CDR3: CASSTWTVPYEQYF; DNA: TGTGCCAGCAGCACCTGGACAGTCCCCTACGAGCAGTACTTC
size: NA; length: 20; D: TRBD2; J: TRBJ2-2; V: TRBV9; CDR3: CASSFTGTSEPRMGTGELFF; DNA: TGTGCCAGCAGCTTCACCGGGACTAGCGAACCCCGGATGGGCACCGGGGAGCTGTTTTTT
size: NA; length: 13; D: NA; J: TRBJ2-1; V: TRBV4-1; CDR3: CASSQLLENEQFF; DNA: TGCGCCAGCAGCCAGTTACTAGAAAATGAGCAGTTCTTC
size: NA; length: 14; D: NA; J: TRBJ2-1; V: TRBV7-8; CDR3: CASSFRGYNNEQFF; DNA: TGTGCCAGCAGCTTCAGAGGATACAACAATGAGCAGTTCTTC
size: NA; length: 14; D: NA; J: TRBJ2-7; V: TRBV29-1; CDR3: CSVEGTGDPYEQYF; DNA: TGCAGCGTGGAGGGTACAGGGGATCCCTACGAGCAGTACTTC
size: few; length: 11; D: NA; J: TRBJ2-7; V: TRBV14; CDR3: CASSPGHEQYF; DNA: TGTGCCAGCAGCCCGGGGCACGAGCAGTACTTC
size: NA; length: 15; D: TRBD2; J: TRBJ2-5; V: TRBV4-1; CDR3: CASSHRGGGQETQYF; DNA: TGCGCCAGCAGCCACCGGGGGGGCGGGCAAGAGACCCAGTACTTC
size: few; length: 15; D: NA; J: TRBJ2-5; V: TRBV2; CDR3: CASSEAYQQKETQYF; DNA: TGTGCCAGCAGTGAAGCGTATCAACAGAAAGAGACCCAGTACTTC
size: NA; length: 11; D: NA; J: TRBJ1-1; V: TRBV19; CDR3: CASSIRGEAFF; DNA: TGTGCCAGTAGTATACGGGGTGAAGCTTTCTTT
size: few; length: 16; D: NA; J: TRBJ2-2; V: TRBV4-3; CDR3: CASSQDWGGNTGELFF; DNA: TGCGCCAGCAGCCAAGATTGGGGCGGGAACACCGGGGAGCTGTTTTTT
size: many; length: 15; D: NA; J: TRBJ2-1; V: TRBV29-1; CDR3: CSVPKPGHFYNEQFF; DNA: TGCAGCGTTCCCAAACCGGGACACTTCTACAATGAGCAGTTCTTC
size: NA; length: 15; D: TRBD2; J: TRBJ2-1; V: TRBV7-9; CDR3: CASTLDSSGRNEQFF; DNA: TGTGCCAGCACCCTTGACTCTAGCGGGAGGAATGAGCAGTTCTTC
size: NA; length: 16; D: TRBD2; J: TRBJ2-5; V: TRBV5-6; CDR3: CASSLATSGDQETQYF; DNA: TGTGCCAGCAGCTTGGCGACTAGCGGGGACCAAGAGACCCAGTACTTC
size: many; length: 12; D: NA; J: TRBJ1-1; V: TRBV5-6; CDR3: CASSLTSSEAFF; DNA: TGTGCCAGCAGCTTGACATCCTCCGAAGCTTTCTTT
size: NA; length: 18; D: NA; J: TRBJ2-3; V: TRBV28; CDR3: CASSSLRADTADTDTQYF; DNA: TGTGCCAGCAGCAGTTTAAGGGCAGACACTGCCGACACAGATACGCAGTATTTT
size: few; length: 14; D: NA; J: TRBJ2-7; V: TRBV3-1; CDR3: CASSQGPGVYEQYF; DNA: TGTGCCAGCAGCCAAGGGCCGGGGGTCTACGAGCAGTACTTC
size: NA; length: 15; D: NA; J: TRBJ1-3; V: TRBV14; CDR3: CASSQDLYSGNTIYF; DNA: TGTGCCAGCAGCCAAGATCTGTACTCTGGAAACACCATATATTTT
size: NA; length: 15; D: NA; J: TRBJ2-1; V: TRBV20-1; CDR3: CIPPPRVRAYNEQFF; DNA: TGCATCCCTCCTCCGCGGGTAAGAGCCTACAATGAGCAGTTCTTC
size: many; length: 16; D: TRBD2; J: TRBJ2-5; V: TRBV12-3/TRBV12-4; CDR3: CASSYGLAGDQETQYF; DNA: TGTGCCAGCAGCTACGGACTAGCGGGAGACCAAGAGACCCAGTACTTC
size: many; length: 17; D: TRBD1; J: TRBJ1-1; V: TRBV28; CDR3: CASRSTGRLGMNTEAFF; DNA: TGTGCCAGCAGATCGACAGGGAGGTTGGGGATGAACACTGAAGCTTTCTTT
size: few; length: 16; D: TRBD2; J: TRBJ2-1; V: TRBV7-9; CDR3: CASATQYSGGSGEQFF; DNA: TGTGCCAGCGCGACGCAGTATAGCGGGGGTTCGGGTGAGCAGTTCTTC
size: few; length: 15; D: NA; J: TRBJ2-7; V: TRBV7-9; CDR3: CASSFAGRVSYEQYF; DNA: TGTGCCAGCAGCTTTGCGGGACGGGTTTCCTACGAGCAGTACTTC
size: many; length: 12; D: NA; J: TRBJ1-1; V: TRBV7-9; CDR3: CASSLSYTEAFF; DNA: TGTGCCAGCAGCTTGAGTTACACTGAAGCTTTCTTT
size: NA; length: 15; D: TRBD1; J: TRBJ2-1; V: TRBV19; CDR3: CASTPGTGGYNEQFF; DNA: TGTGCCAGTACCCCGGGGACAGGGGGCTACAATGAGCAGTTCTTC
size: few; length: 14; D: TRBD1; J: TRBJ2-7; V: TRBV29-1; CDR3: CSVETGTGSYEQYF; DNA: TGCAGCGTTGAAACCGGGACAGGATCCTACGAGCAGTACTTC
size: many; length: 16; D: NA; J: TRBJ2-3; V: TRBV7-9; CDR3: CASSWGAGRTGGTQYF; DNA: TGTGCCAGCAGCTGGGGGGCAGGCAGGACCGGGGGCACGCAGTATTTT
size: NA; length: 18; D: TRBD1; J: TRBJ2-7; V: TRBV3-1; CDR3: CACSKQATGTGGTYEQYF; DNA: TGTGCCTGCTCCAAGCAGGCCACCGGGACAGGGGGTACCTACGAGCAGTACTTC
size: many; length: 14; D: NA; J: TRBJ2-7; V: TRBV4-3; CDR3: CASSPAEGFYEQYF; DNA: TGCGCCAGCAGCCCCGCCGAAGGGTTCTACGAGCAGTACTTC
size: few; length: 15; D: NA; J: TRBJ1-2; V: TRBV11-1; CDR3: CASSLSRGPLDGYTF; DNA: TGTGCCAGCAGCTTAAGCCGGGGCCCCTTGGATGGCTACACCTTC
size: few; length: 14; D: NA; J: TRBJ1-5; V: TRBV7-9; CDR3: CASSFQGTNQPQHF; DNA: TGTGCCAGCAGCTTCCAGGGCACCAATCAGCCCCAGCATTTT